These T cell receptor beta chains were read from a single sample in a study of T-cell memory formation after mild COVID-19. TCRdb re-called the 5' RACE reads through MiXCR, storing one row per CDR3 protein. The data hold hundreds of thousands of distinct CDR3 sequences, with around 15% observed a single time. Sequencing was performed on PBMCs or a T cell subset sorted from them (not recorded which). Every receptor here comes from an adult woman who had mild COVID-19 (a few samples of this study predate the infection). Cell type and time point are not known. The CDR3 runs from the conserved cysteine through the conserved F or W. The D gene is left open where the match is weak. Clone size is not always given. Where it is, it says once, few, many or a class for expanded clones.

j_gene: TRBJ2-2; d_gene: .; abundance: .; v_gene: TRBV24-1; CDR3aa: CATSRGLGNTGELFF; CDR3nt: TGTGCCACGTCGAGGGGACTGGGGAACACCGGGGAGCTGTTTTTT
j_gene: TRBJ1-3; d_gene: .; abundance: few; v_gene: TRBV4-1; CDR3aa: CASSQGRVSGNTIYF; CDR3nt: TGCGCCAGCAGCCAAGGACGGGTCTCTGGAAACACCATATATTTT
j_gene: TRBJ2-7; d_gene: TRBD1; abundance: few; v_gene: TRBV5-1; CDR3aa: CASSLIDLGQGLYF; CDR3nt: TGCGCCAGCAGCTTGATTGACCTTGGACAGGGCCTGTACTTC
j_gene: TRBJ1-6; d_gene: .; abundance: .; v_gene: TRBV20-1; CDR3aa: CSARRDTSSYNSPLHF; CDR3nt: TGCAGTGCTAGACGAGACACGAGCTCCTATAATTCACCCCTCCACTTT
j_gene: TRBJ2-7; d_gene: .; abundance: .; v_gene: TRBV19; CDR3aa: CASSIGLPYEQYF; CDR3nt: TGTGCCAGTAGTATAGGATTACCCTACGAGCAGTACTTC
j_gene: TRBJ2-7; d_gene: .; abundance: few; v_gene: TRBV9; CDR3aa: CASSVRSTDSSYEQYF; CDR3nt: TGTGCCAGCAGCGTCCGGTCGACGGACAGCTCCTACGAGCAGTACTTC
j_gene: TRBJ2-7; d_gene: TRBD2; abundance: few; v_gene: TRBV7-6; CDR3aa: CASSSGPLAGAIEQYF; CDR3nt: TGTGCCAGCAGCTCCGGCCCCCTAGCGGGAGCGATCGAGCAGTACTTC
j_gene: TRBJ2-1; d_gene: TRBD2; abundance: few; v_gene: TRBV18; CDR3aa: CASRTSGREDEQFF; CDR3nt: TGTGCCAGCCGGACTAGCGGGCGTGAGGATGAGCAGTTCTTC
j_gene: TRBJ2-1; d_gene: .; abundance: few; v_gene: TRBV5-1; CDR3aa: CASSGKPNRNEQFF; CDR3nt: TGCGCCAGCTCGGGGAAGCCCAATCGCAATGAGCAGTTCTTC
j_gene: TRBJ2-7; d_gene: TRBD1; abundance: .; v_gene: TRBV5-1; CDR3aa: CSSSLDRYTYEQYF; CDR3nt: TGCTCCAGCAGCTTGGACAGGTATACCTACGAGCAGTACTTC
j_gene: TRBJ1-2; d_gene: TRBD1; abundance: .; v_gene: TRBV24-1; CDR3aa: CATSAPGTGSDLYGYTF; CDR3nt: TGTGCCACCAGTGCCCCCGGGACAGGGTCGGATCTATATGGCTACACCTTC
j_gene: TRBJ2-1; d_gene: TRBD2; abundance: few; v_gene: TRBV5-1; CDR3aa: CASSSDTSGRAFLWDEQFF; CDR3nt: TGCGCCAGCAGCTCGGATACTAGCGGGAGGGCCTTCCTTTGGGATGAGCAGTTCTTC
j_gene: TRBJ1-5; d_gene: TRBD1; abundance: .; v_gene: TRBV4-1; CDR3aa: CASSRTGGDSRPQHF; CDR3nt: TGCGCCAGCAGCCGAACAGGGGGGGACAGTAGGCCCCAGCATTTT
j_gene: TRBJ2-1; d_gene: .; abundance: .; v_gene: TRBV11-2; CDR3aa: CASSPSGPLDEQFF; CDR3nt: TGTGCCAGCAGCCCCTCAGGGCCCTTGGATGAGCAGTTCTTC
j_gene: TRBJ2-1; d_gene: .; abundance: few; v_gene: TRBV14; CDR3aa: CASSPRVRNEQFF; CDR3nt: TGTGCCAGCAGCCCCCGGGTAAGGAATGAGCAGTTCTTC